This is a list of T cell receptor beta chains from one sample in a study of T cell repertoires in cytomegalovirus infection. For these receptors, no antigen is known. A single record per CDR3 protein comes from TCRdb applying MiXCR to the reads. Here the sample spans 250,000 to 400,000 distinct CDR3 sequences, 25% being singletons. The material was cultured PBMCs, obtained from culture after CMV antigen stimulation. The origin of the receptors is a human donor in good health (CMV status not recorded). Some clones in this sample may be carry-over from other donors' samples. CDR3s include the opening cysteine and the closing phenylalanine or tryptophan. Each record gives: J gene, clone size, D gene, V gene, CDR3 DNA, CDR3 protein. The D gene is left open where the match is weak. Size values are once, few and many counts, or a class for expanded clones, and some rows have none.

TRBJ2-1	once	-	TRBV29-1	TGCAGCGTTGTAAGCGGGCCGCACTCCTACAATGAGCAGTTCTTC	CSVVSGPHSYNEQFF
TRBJ1-5	few	-	TRBV28	TGTGCCAGCAGTTTATCTACAATGGGGGTAGGTCAGCCCCAGCATTTT	CASSLSTMGVGQPQHF
TRBJ2-3	few	-	TRBV7-9	TGTGCCAGCAGCCAAGAATGGGGGAGCACAGATACGCAGTATTTT	CASSQEWGSTDTQYF
TRBJ2-3	-	-	TRBV24-1	TGTGCCACCGCAGACGGGGCGGAAATCACAGGTACGCAGTATTTT	CATADGAEITGTQYF
TRBJ2-3	-	-	TRBV11-3	TGTGCCAGCAGCCCGTCGGGTAGAGGAGATACGCAGTATTTT	CASSPSGRGDTQYF
TRBJ1-3	-	-	TRBV6-2/TRBV6-3	TGTGCCAGCAGTTACTCGGCGGAAGGACTCTCTGGAAACACCATATATTTT	CASSYSAEGLSGNTIYF
TRBJ2-3	few	TRBD2	TRBV2	TGTGCCAGCACTGGGACTAGCGGGAGGTCCACAGATACGCAGTATTTT	CASTGTSGRSTDTQYF
TRBJ2-3	-	-	TRBV4-3	TGCGCCAGCAGCCAGACCCCCGGAGATACGCAGTATTTT	CASSQTPGDTQYF
TRBJ2-3	few	-	TRBV7-9	TGTGCCAGCAGCGTAGGGGACACGACCACAGATACGCAGTATTTT	CASSVGDTTTDTQYF
TRBJ2-1	-	TRBD1	TRBV6-2/TRBV6-3	TGTGCCAGCAGCCCCCACAGGGGGACTTACAATGAGCAGTTCTTC	CASSPHRGTYNEQFF
TRBJ1-1	-	-	TRBV29-1	TGCAGCGTTGAAGGGGACGGTAACACTGAAGCTTTCTTT	CSVEGDGNTEAFF
TRBJ2-5	few	TRBD2	TRBV5-6	TGTGCCAGCAGCGAAGTTGGACTAGCGGAAGAGACCCAGTACTTC	CASSEVGLAEETQYF
TRBJ2-3	-	TRBD2	TRBV27	TGTACCAGCAGTACACCTCTAGCGGGGGGCACAGATACGCAGTATTTT	CTSSTPLAGGTDTQYF
TRBJ1-5	few	TRBD1	TRBV27	TGTGCCAGCAGTTCCGGACAGGGGGGCGATAGCAATCAGCCCCAGCATTTT	CASSSGQGGDSNQPQHF
TRBJ1-6	-	-	TRBV12-3/TRBV12-4	TGTGCCAGCAGTCCCTCCGGGACCCAGCGTTCACCCCTCCACTTT	CASSPSGTQRSPLHF
TRBJ1-2	few	-	TRBV6-2/TRBV6-3	TGTGCCAGCAGTTATCCCCGGGGGCAGGGATCGGGCGATGGCTACACCTTC	CASSYPRGQGSGDGYTF
TRBJ1-1	-	TRBD1	TRBV6-5	TGTGCCAGCAGTCGACTACAGGGGAAAGCTGAAGCTTTCTTT	CASSRLQGKAEAFF
TRBJ1-1	-	-	TRBV11-3	TGTGCCAGCAGCTCGTCGACGTGGAGGGCGAACACTGAAGCTTTCTTT	CASSSSTWRANTEAFF
TRBJ2-1	-	-	TRBV7-6	TGTGCCAGCAGCTTCCAAACAGATATGTACAATGAGCAGTTCTTC	CASSFQTDMYNEQFF
TRBJ1-5	few	-	TRBV20-1	TGCAGTATAGCGTTGGGTTCCAATCAGCCCCAGCATTTT	CSIALGSNQPQHF
TRBJ2-1	-	-	TRBV6-2/TRBV6-3	TGTGCCAGCACCCACCGGGGACTCGATGTCAATGAGCAGTTCTTC	CASTHRGLDVNEQFF
TRBJ1-4	many	-	TRBV12-3/TRBV12-4	TGTGCCAGCAGTTTAGCGGGGTCCGGAGGCGAAAAACTGTTTTTT	CASSLAGSGGEKLFF
TRBJ1-1	-	TRBD1	TRBV7-1	TGTGCCAGCAGCACGGGACAGGGAGAAACTGAAGCTTTCTTT	CASSTGQGETEAFF
TRBJ2-3	-	-	TRBV6-6	TGTGCCAGCAGTACGAGCGGAGTGGCGGATACGCAGTATTTT	CASSTSGVADTQYF
TRBJ1-1	many	-	TRBV7-2	TGTGCCAGCAGCTTAGTAAGGACGCGATTGAACACTGAAGCTTTCTTT	CASSLVRTRLNTEAFF
TRBJ1-2	-	TRBD1	TRBV5-3	TGTGCCAGCAGCTCCGGGACAGGGGTAGTGTCAGGCTATGGCTACACCTTC	CASSSGTGVVSGYGYTF
TRBJ2-3	-	TRBD2	TRBV6-6	TGTGCCCGCAGTTATCTAGCGGGAAAGGGGGATACGCAGTATTTT	CARSYLAGKGDTQYF
TRBJ1-2	-	-	TRBV12-3/TRBV12-4	TGTGCCAGCAGTTTATTGGGGCGCGGTGGCTACACCTTC	CASSLLGRGGYTF
TRBJ2-3	few	-	TRBV19	TGTGCCAGTAGTATATCAGGAGGTGGTGGGTTTGTCGATACGCAGTATTTT	CASSISGGGGFVDTQYF
TRBJ2-1	few	TRBD2	TRBV12-3/TRBV12-4	TGTGCCAGCAGTCCCACTAGCGTAGCCTACAATGAGCAGTTCTTC	CASSPTSVAYNEQFF
TRBJ2-7	-	-	TRBV4-3	TGCGCCAGCAGCCAAGTTGTGGGGGGCGCATACGAGCAGTACTTC	CASSQVVGGAYEQYF
TRBJ2-5	-	TRBD2	TRBV11-2	TGTGCCAGCTGCGATACCCTTAGCGGGAGGGCCGATGAGACCCAGTACTTC	CASCDTLSGRADETQYF
TRBJ1-1	-	-	TRBV4-1	TGCGCCAGCAGCCAAGATAGGGGGGAGGCCACTGAAGCTTTCTTT	CASSQDRGEATEAFF
TRBJ1-1	many	-	TRBV12-3/TRBV12-4	TGTGCCAGCAGTTTCGCAGGGACTGAAGCTTTCTTT	CASSFAGTEAFF
TRBJ2-3	many	-	TRBV28	TGTGCCAGCAGTTTGGAGGGTGTGACAGGTCTATATAGCACAGATACGCAGTATTTT	CASSLEGVTGLYSTDTQYF
TRBJ2-1	once	-	TRBV5-1	TGCGCCAGCCACCCAGGACAAGCCGACAATGAGCAGTTCTTC	CASHPGQADNEQFF
TRBJ2-1	many	TRBD2	TRBV12-3/TRBV12-4	TGTGCCAGCAGCCACGGGACTATAAAAGAGCAGTTCTTC	CASSHGTIKEQFF
TRBJ2-1	-	TRBD2	TRBV20-1	TGCAGTGCTAGTGTGCTAGCGGGAGGGCCCTATGAGCAGTTCTTC	CSASVLAGGPYEQFF
TRBJ2-7	many	TRBD1	TRBV7-2	TGTGCCAGCAGCCCGGGACAGGGTGGCGAGCAGTACTTC	CASSPGQGGEQYF
TRBJ2-3	few	TRBD1	TRBV6-6	TGTGCCAGCAGCCCGACAGGGGGCGGCACAGATACGCAGTATTTT	CASSPTGGGTDTQYF
TRBJ2-1	many	TRBD2	TRBV7-2	TGTGCCAGCACCTCAGAGCACGGGACTAGCCACAATGAGCAGTTCTTC	CASTSEHGTSHNEQFF
TRBJ1-5	once	TRBD1	TRBV7-2	TGTGCCAGCAGCTTACAGGGACAGAGCAATCAGCCCCAGCATTTT	CASSLQGQSNQPQHF
TRBJ2-5	few	TRBD2	TRBV19	TGTGCCAGTAGCGGGACTAGCAGAGAGACCCAGTACTTC	CASSGTSRETQYF
TRBJ2-3	many	-	TRBV7-2	TGTGCCAGCAGCTCCCGTCCTAGCGCCAGCACAGATACGCAGTATTTT	CASSSRPSASTDTQYF
TRBJ2-1	few	-	TRBV6-1	TGTGCCAGCAGTTCATATCGTAGTTCAGTCGAGTTCTTC	CASSSYRSSVEFF